This record looks at one T cell receptor beta chain sequence and its context. The sample comes from a study of PD-L1 blockade in urothelial cancer. Study at large: About nine tenths of the roughly 29 patients were men with bladder-origin urothelial cancer. Blood was tested 3 weeks (second dose) and 6 weeks into treatment. Peripheral blood specimens exhibited a median yield of 141,255 T cells.

Profiling relied on immunoSEQ multiplex PCR, and the TCRdb table lists in-frame clones only, not all of them. This repertoire shows tens of thousands of clones, around 80% found once; its top ten account for 4% to 6%. The V segment lost 0 bases and the J segment 4 bases; nucleotides outside the gene matches: 10. The length of the CDR3 is 17 residues. Germline CDR1 reads SGHVS; CDR2 reads FQNEAQ. V gene TRBV7-8 combines with J gene TRBJ2-3; 7 bases map to TRBD2. The sequence was collected from a man between 65 and 85 years old with urothelial cancer. The sequencing here drew on PBMCs, taken around atezolizumab (anti-PD-L1) treatment. CDR3 residues: CASSLAGRGRRADTQYF. The DNA of the CDR3 is TGTGCCAGCAGCTTAGCGGGGAGGGGCAGGAGGGCAGATACGCAGTATTTT.